This T cell receptor beta chain was captured by sequencing in a study of blood T cell repertoires in COVID-19. The overall study: Samples taken during acute and convalescent COVID-19 were collected in the United States, Italy and Spain. From T cells, B-cell-depleted T cells, or PBMCs came the material, which was cDNA or gDNA.

Germline V CDR1 and CDR2: WSHSY, SAAADI. The CDR3 consists of 15 residues. The V segment lost 3 bases and the J segment 9 bases; nucleotides outside the gene matches: 8. Sequencing was performed with immunoSEQ multiplex PCR; in TCRdb, only in-frame clones are kept and a portion is missing. Among some 22,000 clones, about 83% were seen once, and the ten largest hold around 46%. This receptor was taken from a man between 65 and 79 years old with acute or convalescent COVID-19. The chain is built from TRBV10-2 and TRBJ2-1, with 10 bases fitting TRBD2. The sequenced sample consisted of peripheral blood. The CDR3 nucleotides read TGCGCCAGCAGTGAAAATAGCGGGGGGACTGGTGAGCAGTTCTTC. Amino acid sequence: CASSENSGGTGEQFF.